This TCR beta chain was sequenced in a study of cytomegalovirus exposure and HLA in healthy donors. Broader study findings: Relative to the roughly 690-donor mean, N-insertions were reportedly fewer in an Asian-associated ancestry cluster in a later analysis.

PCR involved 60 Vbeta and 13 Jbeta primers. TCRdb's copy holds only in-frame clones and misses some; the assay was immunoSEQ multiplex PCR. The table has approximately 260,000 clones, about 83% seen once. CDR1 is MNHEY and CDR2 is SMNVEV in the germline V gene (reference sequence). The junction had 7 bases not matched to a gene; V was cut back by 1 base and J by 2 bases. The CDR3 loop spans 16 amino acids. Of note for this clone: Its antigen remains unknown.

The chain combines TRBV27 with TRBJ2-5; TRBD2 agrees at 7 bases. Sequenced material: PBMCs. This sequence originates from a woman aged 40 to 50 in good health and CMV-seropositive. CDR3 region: CASSLYAGRGQETQYF. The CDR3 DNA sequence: TGTGCCAGCAGTTTATACGCAGGGAGGGGACAAGAGACCCAGTACTTC.